This T cell receptor (beta chain) was recovered during a study of control samples from healthy donors and cancer patients (dated by TCRdb to 2018 to 2020). At the junction V is shortened by 1 base and J by 4 bases, with 5 bases in between. The CDR3, cysteine through phenylalanine, is 13 amino acids long. Just the 39-base CDR3 DNA is kept, in frame starting at base 1. CDR1 and CDR2 were assigned from the germline V gene (reference sequence) as LNHDA and SQIVND. Library preparation used the immunoSEQ multiplex PCR assay. The immuneACCESS repertoire file appears here via TCRdb, limited to in-frame rearrangements. These files lack a portion of the clones; in checked studies, under half of the deficit traces to unresolved V genes, and the cause of the others is not known. A total of approximately 120,000 clones appear in this sample, over 75% of them only once. The ten largest make up roughly 4.5% of the sample.

This clone came up once. Which antigen it targets is not known. No base quality information exists; no much larger clone differs at one position. This TCR derives from a human donor in good health. The donor label of this sample is uncertain. Sequencing was performed on blood. Recombination joined TRBV19 with TRBJ1-5; the D gene lacks a confident call. CDR3 loop: CASSIVLNQPQHF. The DNA sequence is as follows: TGTGCCAGTAGTATAGTTTTAAATCAGCCCCAGCATTTT.